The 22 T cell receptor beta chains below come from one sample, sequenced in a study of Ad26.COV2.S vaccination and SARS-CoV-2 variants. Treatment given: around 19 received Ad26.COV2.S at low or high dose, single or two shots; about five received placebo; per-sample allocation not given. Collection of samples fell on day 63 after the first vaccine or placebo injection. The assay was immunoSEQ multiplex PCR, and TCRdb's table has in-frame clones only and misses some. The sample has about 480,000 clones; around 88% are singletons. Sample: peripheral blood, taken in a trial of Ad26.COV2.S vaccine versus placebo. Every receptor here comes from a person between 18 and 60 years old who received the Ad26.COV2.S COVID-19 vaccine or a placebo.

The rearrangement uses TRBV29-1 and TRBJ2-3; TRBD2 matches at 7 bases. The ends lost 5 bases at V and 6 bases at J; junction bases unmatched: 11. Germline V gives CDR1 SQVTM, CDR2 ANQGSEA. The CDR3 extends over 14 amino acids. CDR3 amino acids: CSVRLRELQDTQYF. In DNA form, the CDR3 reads TGCAGCGTTCGGCTGCGGGAGTTACAGGATACGCAGTATTTT.

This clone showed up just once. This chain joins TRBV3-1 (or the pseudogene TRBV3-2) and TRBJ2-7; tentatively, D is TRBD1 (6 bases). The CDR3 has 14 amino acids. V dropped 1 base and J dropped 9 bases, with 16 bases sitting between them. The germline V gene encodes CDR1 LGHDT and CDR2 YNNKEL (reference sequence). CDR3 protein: CASSQAQTRGGQYF. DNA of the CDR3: TGTGCCAGCAGCCAAGCCCAAACACGAGGGGGGCAGTACTTC.

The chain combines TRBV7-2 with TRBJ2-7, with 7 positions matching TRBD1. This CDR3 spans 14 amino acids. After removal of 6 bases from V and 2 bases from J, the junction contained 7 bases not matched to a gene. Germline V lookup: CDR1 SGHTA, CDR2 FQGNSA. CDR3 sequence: CASSFTGTAYEQYF. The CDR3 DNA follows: TGTGCCAGCAGTTTCACCGGGACAGCCTACGAGCAGTACTTC.

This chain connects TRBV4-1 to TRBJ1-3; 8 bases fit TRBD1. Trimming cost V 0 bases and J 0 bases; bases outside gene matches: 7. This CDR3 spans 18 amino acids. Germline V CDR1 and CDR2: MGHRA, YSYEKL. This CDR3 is CASSQDSWDRISGNTIYF. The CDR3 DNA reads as TGCGCCAGCAGCCAAGATTCGTGGGACAGGATCTCTGGAAACACCATATATTTT.

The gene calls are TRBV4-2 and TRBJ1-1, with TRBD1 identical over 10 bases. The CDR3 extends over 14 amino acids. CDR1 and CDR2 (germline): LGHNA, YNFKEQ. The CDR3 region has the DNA TGTCCAGACGTGCGGACAGGGGGTCCCACTGAAGCTTTCTTT. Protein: CPDVRTGGPTEAFF.

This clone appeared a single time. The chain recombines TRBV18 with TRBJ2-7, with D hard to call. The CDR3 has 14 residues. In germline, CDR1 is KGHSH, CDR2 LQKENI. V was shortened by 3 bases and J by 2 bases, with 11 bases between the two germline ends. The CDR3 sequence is CASSPSQLAYEQYF. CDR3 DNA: TGTGCCAGCTCACCTAGCCAGTTGGCCTACGAGCAGTACTTC.

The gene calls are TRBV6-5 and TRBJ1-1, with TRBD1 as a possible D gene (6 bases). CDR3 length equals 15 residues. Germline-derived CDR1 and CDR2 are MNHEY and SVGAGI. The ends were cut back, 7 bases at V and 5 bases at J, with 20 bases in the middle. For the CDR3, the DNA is TGTGCCAGCACCTCCCGAACGACAGGACGTACTGAAGCTTTCTTT. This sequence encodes CASTSRTTGRTEAFF.

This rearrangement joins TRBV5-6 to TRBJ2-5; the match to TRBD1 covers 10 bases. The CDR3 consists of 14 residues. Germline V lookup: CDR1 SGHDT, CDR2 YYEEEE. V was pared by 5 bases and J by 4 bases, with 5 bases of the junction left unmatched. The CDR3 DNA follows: TGTGCCAGCAGGAGACAGGGGGCGCGAGAGACCCAGTACTTC. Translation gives CASRRQGARETQYF.

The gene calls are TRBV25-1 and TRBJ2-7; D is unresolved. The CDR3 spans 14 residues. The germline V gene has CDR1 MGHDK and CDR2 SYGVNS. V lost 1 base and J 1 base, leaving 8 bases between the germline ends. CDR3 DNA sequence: TGTGCCAGCAGTGAATTAGACAAATCCTACGAGCAGTACTTC. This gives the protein CASSELDKSYEQYF.

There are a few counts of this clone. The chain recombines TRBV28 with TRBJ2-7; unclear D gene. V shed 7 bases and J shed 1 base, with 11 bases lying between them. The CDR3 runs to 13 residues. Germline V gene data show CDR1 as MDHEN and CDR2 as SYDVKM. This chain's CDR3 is CASKVPLSYEQYF. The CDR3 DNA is TGTGCCAGCAAAGTCCCCCTTTCCTACGAGCAGTACTTC.

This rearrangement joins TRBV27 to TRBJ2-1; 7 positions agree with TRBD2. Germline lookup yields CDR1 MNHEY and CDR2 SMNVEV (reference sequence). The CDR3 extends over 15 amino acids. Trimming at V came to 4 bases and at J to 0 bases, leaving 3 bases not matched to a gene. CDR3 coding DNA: TGTGCCAGCAGTTCCAGCGGGATCTCCTACAATGAGCAGTTCTTC. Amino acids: CASSSSGISYNEQFF.

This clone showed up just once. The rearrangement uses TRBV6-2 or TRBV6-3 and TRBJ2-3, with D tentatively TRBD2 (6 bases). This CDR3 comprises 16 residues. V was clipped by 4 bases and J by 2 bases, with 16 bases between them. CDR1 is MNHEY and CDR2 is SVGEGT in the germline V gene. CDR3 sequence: CASSFPRDSYTDTQYF. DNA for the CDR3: TGTGCCAGCAGTTTTCCGCGGGACTCTTACACAGATACGCAGTATTTT.

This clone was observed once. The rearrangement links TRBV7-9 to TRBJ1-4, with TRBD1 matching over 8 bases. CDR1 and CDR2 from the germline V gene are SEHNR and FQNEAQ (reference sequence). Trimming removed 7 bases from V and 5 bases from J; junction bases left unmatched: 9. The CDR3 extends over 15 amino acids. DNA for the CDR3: TGTGCCAGCAACCCTTCCGGACAGGGAAATGAAAAACTGTTTTTT. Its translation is CASNPSGQGNEKLFF.

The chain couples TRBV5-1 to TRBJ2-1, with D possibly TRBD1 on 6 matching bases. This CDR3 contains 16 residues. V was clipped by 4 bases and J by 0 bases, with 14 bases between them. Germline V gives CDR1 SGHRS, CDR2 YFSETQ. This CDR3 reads CASSPHQGISYNEQFF. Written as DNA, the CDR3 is TGCGCCAGCAGCCCCCACCAGGGGATCTCCTACAATGAGCAGTTCTTC.

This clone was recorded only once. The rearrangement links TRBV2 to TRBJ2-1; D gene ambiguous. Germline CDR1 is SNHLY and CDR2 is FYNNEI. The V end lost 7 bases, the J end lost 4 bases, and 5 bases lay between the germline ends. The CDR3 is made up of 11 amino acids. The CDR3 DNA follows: TGTGCCAGCAATCCTTACAATGAGCAGTTCTTC. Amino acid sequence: CASNPYNEQFF. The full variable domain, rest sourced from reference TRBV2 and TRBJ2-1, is EPEVTQTPSHQVTQMGQEVILRCVPISNHLYFYWYRQILGQKVEFLVSFYNNEISEKSEIFDDQFSVERPDGSNFTLKIRSTKLEDSAMYFCASNPYNEQFFGPGTRLTVL.

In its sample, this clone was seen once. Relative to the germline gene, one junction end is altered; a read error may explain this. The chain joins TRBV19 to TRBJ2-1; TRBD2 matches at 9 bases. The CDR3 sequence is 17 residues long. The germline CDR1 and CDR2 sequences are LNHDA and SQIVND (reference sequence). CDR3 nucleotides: TGTGCCAGTAGTACGGCTAGCGGGGCATCCTCCCACAATGAGCAGTTCTTC. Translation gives CASSTASGASSHNEQFF. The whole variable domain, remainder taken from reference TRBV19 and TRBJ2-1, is DGGITQSPKYLFRKEGQNVTLSCEQNLNHDAMYWYRQDPGQGLRLIYYSQIVNDFQKGDIAEGYSVSREKKESFPLTVTSAQKNPTAFYLCASSTASGASSHNEQFFGPGTRLTVL.

CDR3 bases: TGTGCCAGCAGCCTAACCCCGGGCCCTCAGAACAATGAGCAGTTCTTC. Its protein is CASSLTPGPQNNEQFF. This chain connects TRBV5-5 to TRBJ2-1; D ambiguous. Germline V CDR1 and CDR2: SGHKS, YYEKEE (reference sequence). This CDR3 has 16 amino acids. With 4 bases removed from V and 5 bases from J, the gap between germline ends came to 19 bases.

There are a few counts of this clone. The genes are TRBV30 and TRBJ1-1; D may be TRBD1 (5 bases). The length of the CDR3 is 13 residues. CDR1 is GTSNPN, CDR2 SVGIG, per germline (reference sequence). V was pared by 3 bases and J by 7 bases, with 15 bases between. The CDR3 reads CAWSGHRTGEAFF. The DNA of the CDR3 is TGTGCCTGGAGCGGCCACAGGACGGGTGAAGCTTTCTTT.

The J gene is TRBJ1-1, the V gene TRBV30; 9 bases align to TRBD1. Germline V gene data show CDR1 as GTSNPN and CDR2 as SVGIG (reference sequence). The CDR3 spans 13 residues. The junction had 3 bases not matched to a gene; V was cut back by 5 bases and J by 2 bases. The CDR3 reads CAWEGQGNTEAFF. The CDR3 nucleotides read TGTGCCTGGGAGGGACAGGGAAACACTGAAGCTTTCTTT.

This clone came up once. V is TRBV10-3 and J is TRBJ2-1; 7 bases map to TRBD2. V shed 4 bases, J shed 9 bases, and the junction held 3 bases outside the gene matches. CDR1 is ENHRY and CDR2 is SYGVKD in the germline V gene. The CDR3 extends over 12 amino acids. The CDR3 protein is CAISVAGPEQFF. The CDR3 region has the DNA TGTGCCATCAGTGTAGCGGGCCCTGAGCAGTTCTTC.

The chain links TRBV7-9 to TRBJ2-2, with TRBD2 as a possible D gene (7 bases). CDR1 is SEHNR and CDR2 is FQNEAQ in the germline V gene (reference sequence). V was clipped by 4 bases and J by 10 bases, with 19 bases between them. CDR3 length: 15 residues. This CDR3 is CASSSLVGGLEELFF. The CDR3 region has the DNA TGTGCCAGCAGCTCCCTAGTGGGGGGGCTTGAGGAGCTGTTTTTT. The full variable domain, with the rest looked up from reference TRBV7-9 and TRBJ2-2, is DTGVSQNPRHKITKRGQNVTFRCDPISEHNRLYWYRQTLGQGPEFLTYFQNEAQLEKSRLLSDRFSAERPKGSFSTLEIQRTEQGDSAMYLCASSSLVGGLEELFFGEGSRLTVL.

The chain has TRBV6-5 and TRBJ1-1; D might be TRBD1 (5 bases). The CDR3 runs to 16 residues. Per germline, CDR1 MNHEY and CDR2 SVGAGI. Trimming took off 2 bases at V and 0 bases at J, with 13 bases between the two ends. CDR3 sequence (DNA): TGTGCCAGCAGTTACGACGTCAGGGTCTTGAACACTGAAGCTTTCTTT. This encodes CASSYDVRVLNTEAFF.